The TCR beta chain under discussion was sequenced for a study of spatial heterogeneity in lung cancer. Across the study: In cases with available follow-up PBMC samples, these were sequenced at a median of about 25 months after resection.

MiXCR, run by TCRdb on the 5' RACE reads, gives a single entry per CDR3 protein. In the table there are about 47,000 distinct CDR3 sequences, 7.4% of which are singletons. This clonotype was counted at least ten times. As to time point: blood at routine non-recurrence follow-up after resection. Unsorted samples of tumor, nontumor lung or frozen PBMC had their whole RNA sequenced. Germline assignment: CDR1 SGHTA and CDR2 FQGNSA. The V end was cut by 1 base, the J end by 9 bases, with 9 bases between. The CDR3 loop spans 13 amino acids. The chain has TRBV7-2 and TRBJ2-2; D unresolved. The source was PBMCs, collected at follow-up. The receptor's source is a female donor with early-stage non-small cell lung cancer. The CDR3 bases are TGTGCCAGCAGCTTAGGAGAGGACCGGGAGCTGTTTTTT. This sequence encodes CASSLGEDRELFF.